This TCR beta chain was retrieved from a study of T-cell reconstitution after alpha-beta-depleted transplantation in children. This CDR3 has 14 amino acids. Germline loops: CDR1 KGHDR, CDR2 SFDVKD. The V gene lost 6 bases and the J gene lost 0 bases, with 8 bases spanning the gap. This sample's TCRbeta library carried unique molecular identifier barcodes. TCRdb called the PCR reads again in MiXCR, with one record for every CDR3 protein. The sample contains about 540,000 distinct CDR3 sequences, around 18% of which appear only once. This receptor was identified in a human donor who donated a stem cell graft to a child with acute lymphoblastic leukemia. The material sequenced was PBMCs from the stem cell graft donor, taken from the stem cell graft. This chain connects TRBV24-1 to TRBJ1-5; D is ambiguous. Here the CDR3 DNA reads TGTGCCACCAGTATGTCAATTAGCAATCAGCCCCAGCATTTT. Translating it yields CATSMSISNQPQHF.